A single sample gave rise to the 22 T cell receptor beta chains below, sequenced in a study of blood T cell repertoires in COVID-19. The table came from immunoSEQ multiplex PCR; TCRdb's copy has only in-frame clones and leaves some out. This table holds 200,000 or so clones, around 81% found once. The sample comprised peripheral blood. The source is a woman aged 30 to 39 who had recovered from COVID-19.

The gene calls are TRBV11-2 and TRBJ2-7, with D perhaps TRBD2 (6 bases). This CDR3 region has 16 residues. Germline V gene lookup returns CDR1 SGHAT and CDR2 FQNNGV. V shed 5 bases and J shed 4 bases, with 21 bases lying between them. CDR3 sequence: CASSAGTRSITYEQYF. Here the CDR3 DNA reads TGTGCCAGCAGCGCCGGGACTCGTTCTATAACGTACGAGCAGTACTTC.

This chain joins TRBV11-2 and TRBJ2-7, with a weak D call TRBD1 (7 bases). Per germline, CDR1 SGHAT and CDR2 FQNNGV. The CDR3 totals 15 residues. With 5 bases removed from V and 1 base from J, the gap between germline ends came to 15 bases. CDR3 loop: CASSIRQGGSYEQYF. Written as DNA, the CDR3 is TGTGCCAGCAGCATCCGGCAGGGGGGTTCCTACGAGCAGTACTTC.

This clone showed up just a few times. CDR3 nucleotide sequence: TGTGCCAGCACCCTGGACAGGGACACCGGGGAGCTGTTTTTT. It is translated as CASTLDRDTGELFF. The rearrangement links TRBV6-5 to TRBJ2-2; 8 bases match TRBD1. CDR3 size: 14 residues. Germline V lookup: CDR1 MNHEY, CDR2 SVGAGI. The junction had 4 bases not matched to a gene; V was cut back by 7 bases and J by 3 bases.

The rearrangement uses TRBV15 and TRBJ2-1; D is perhaps TRBD2 (5 bases). The CDR3 is 18 residues long. Germline CDR1 reads LNHNV; CDR2 reads YYDKDF (reference sequence). The ends were cut back, 1 base at V and 0 bases at J, with 16 bases in the middle. As DNA, the CDR3 is TGTGCCACCAGCAGAGGGTGGGTAACTGAGGGCTCCTACAATGAGCAGTTCTTC. This encodes CATSRGWVTEGSYNEQFF.

The CDR3 sequence: CASSIGQYEQYF. The CDR3 bases are TGTGCCAGCAGCATCGGACAGTACGAGCAGTACTTC. The chain recombines TRBV13 with TRBJ2-7; maybe TRBD1 (6 bases). The V and J ends lost 5 bases and 4 bases respectively, with 9 bases between them. The CDR3 length is 12 residues. The germline V gene has CDR1 PRHDT and CDR2 FYEKMQ (reference sequence).

This chain joins TRBV5-1 and TRBJ1-2; possibly TRBD1 for D (6 bases). V was pared by 4 bases and J by 4 bases, with 20 bases between. This CDR3 has 16 amino acids. Looked up from germline, CDR1 is SGHRS and CDR2 is YFSETQ. The CDR3 coding sequence is TGCGCCAGCAGCAGACCGGAACCAGGGGACGGCTATGGCTACACCTTC. Protein product: CASSRPEPGDGYGYTF.

The rearrangement links TRBV6-2 or TRBV6-3 to TRBJ2-5; no clear D. Trimming cost V 3 bases and J 5 bases, with 10 bases left between them. Looked up from germline, CDR1 is MNHEY and CDR2 is SVGEGT. This CDR3 comprises 13 residues. In DNA form, the CDR3 reads TGTGCCAGCAGTTATTTTCGCGAGGAGACCCAGTACTTC. As protein: CASSYFREETQYF.

This clone was picked up a small number of times. The V gene is TRBV6-6, the J gene TRBJ2-1; 7 bases map to TRBD2. V shed 0 bases, J shed 15 bases, and the junction held 8 bases outside the gene matches. Germline V lookup: CDR1 MNHNY, CDR2 SVGAGI (reference sequence). CDR3 length: 13 amino acids. The CDR3 DNA is TGTGCCAGCAGTTACTCGAGGCGGGAGCCCCCGTTCTTC. It encodes CASSYSRREPPFF.

V usage is TRBV5-6 and J usage is TRBJ1-2; the D is unclear. The CDR3 is 13 residues long. V was pared by 0 bases and J by 1 base, with 4 bases between. Per the germline V gene, CDR1 is SGHDT and CDR2 is YYEEEE. The CDR3: CASSLVLNYGYTF. The CDR3 DNA reads as TGTGCCAGCAGCTTGGTTCTTAACTATGGCTACACCTTC.

This sequence joins TRBV2 and TRBJ1-2, with 10 positions matching TRBD1. CDR1 and CDR2 from the germline V gene are SNHLY and FYNNEI. CDR3 length: 15 residues. V lost 6 bases and J lost 7; bases outside the gene matches: 11. The CDR3 region is CASRDARQGAGGYTF. CDR3 coding DNA: TGTGCCAGCAGAGACGCCCGACAGGGGGCTGGTGGCTACACCTTC.

Concerning this clone itself: The identical CDR3 is also encoded by other nucleotide sequences in the sample. The chain recombines TRBV7-9 with TRBJ1-4, with 7 bases that match TRBD1. Germline CDR1 SEHNR, CDR2 FQNEAQ (reference sequence). The CDR3 spans 16 residues. Losses at the gene ends were 1 base for V and 5 bases for J; bases not matched to a gene: 7. The CDR3 protein is CASSLGGTATNEKLFF. The CDR3 region has the DNA TGTGCCAGCAGCTTAGGTGGGACAGCCACAAATGAAAAACTGTTTTTT.

This clone was found once. At one boundary the junction diverges from the germline segment, which might be a read error. V usage is TRBV13 and J usage is TRBJ2-1; the match to TRBD1 covers 7 bases. Per the germline V gene, CDR1 is PRHDT and CDR2 is FYEKMQ (reference sequence). The CDR3 is 12 residues long. CDR3 nucleotide sequence: TGTGCCAGCACCACCCTTCCGGGACAGATAATCTTC. Translating it yields CASTTLPGQIIF.

V gene TRBV19 combines with J gene TRBJ2-5, with D possibly matching TRBD2 (6 bases). Germline V gives CDR1 LNHDA, CDR2 SQIVND (reference sequence). V was pared by 3 bases and J by 1 base, with 15 bases between. The CDR3 length is 16 residues. The CDR3 coding sequence is TGTGCCAGTAGTATGAGAGGTGTGACTAGCCAAGAGACCCAGTACTTC. This translates into CASSMRGVTSQETQYF.

This clone has just one count. The CDR3 reads CASSFSYEPYGELFF. The DNA of the CDR3 is TGTGCCAGCAGTTTCTCTTACGAGCCGTATGGGGAGCTGTTTTTT. The genes are TRBV27 and TRBJ2-2; D gene unclear. The CDR3 sequence is 15 residues long. V dropped 3 bases and J dropped 8 bases, with 16 bases sitting between them. CDR1 MNHEY and CDR2 SMNVEV come from the germline V gene (reference sequence).

This clone was recorded only once. The CDR3 DNA sequence: TGTGCCAGCAGCCTGGGACATCTAGCCAAAAACATTCAGTACTTC. It translates to CASSLGHLAKNIQYF. The chain carries TRBV7-2 and TRBJ2-4; weak D call: TRBD1 (6 bases). The CDR3 contains 15 residues. Trimming left V 5 bases short and J 0 bases short, with 11 bases between. Germline CDR1 reads SGHTA; CDR2 reads FQGNSA.

This chain connects TRBV18 to TRBJ2-7; 14 bases match TRBD2. J was trimmed by 4 bases and V by 3 bases; bases with no gene match: 17. The germline CDR1 and CDR2 sequences are KGHSH and LQKENI. The CDR3 runs to 20 residues. This CDR3 reads CASSPLFNLTSGRALYEQYF. CDR3 nucleotides: TGTGCCAGCTCACCCCTTTTCAACTTGACTAGCGGGAGGGCCCTATACGAGCAGTACTTC.

CDR3 DNA: TGTGCCAGCAGCCCGGGACTAGCGGGGTCCTACAATGAGCAGTTCTTC. It codes for CASSPGLAGSYNEQFF. The V and J genes are TRBV5-4 and TRBJ2-1; 13 bases are shared with TRBD2. Germline V gene sequence: CDR1 SGHNT, CDR2 YYREEE (reference sequence). The V gene end was trimmed by 4 bases and the J gene end by 1 base; junction bases not matched to a gene: 2. The CDR3 covers 16 residues.

The chain links TRBV27 to TRBJ1-1, with a weak D call TRBD1 (5 bases). Trimming pared 3 bases from V and 4 bases from J, leaving 12 bases between. The CDR3 has 14 residues. From germline, CDR1 is MNHEY and CDR2 SMNVEV (reference sequence). Written as DNA, the CDR3 is TGTGCCAGCAGTTTGGGCAGGGAAGGCACTGAAGCTTTCTTT. Amino acids: CASSLGREGTEAFF.

This sequence joins TRBV5-1 and TRBJ2-1; 15 bases fit TRBD2. CDR3 length equals 16 residues. Germline lookup yields CDR1 SGHRS and CDR2 YFSETQ. After removal of 4 bases from V and 6 bases from J, the junction contained 5 bases not matched to a gene. The CDR3 loop is CASSTWTSGRVNEQFF. CDR3 DNA: TGCGCCAGCAGCACCTGGACTAGCGGGAGGGTCAATGAGCAGTTCTTC.

J is TRBJ2-5 and V is TRBV24-1; TRBD1 might be the D (6 bases). Trimming pared 7 bases from V and 1 base from J, leaving 12 bases between. The CDR3 spans 14 residues. The germline gives CDR1 KGHDR, CDR2 SFDVKD. The CDR3 nucleotides are TGTGCCACCAGAGAACAGGGTGGCCAAGAGACCCAGTACTTC. It yields the protein CATREQGGQETQYF.

V is TRBV6-5 and J is TRBJ2-3; 11 bases agree with TRBD2. The CDR3 runs 15 residues. V shed 11 bases and J 0 bases; nucleotides not matched to a gene: 7. Germline loops: CDR1 MNHEY, CDR2 SVGAGI. The CDR3 DNA reads as TGTGCCGCCCGGGTAGCGGGAGGGAGCACAGATACGCAGTATTTT. It encodes CAARVAGGSTDTQYF.

This chain joins TRBV9 and TRBJ1-1; TRBD1 matches 9 bases. The CDR3 consists of 17 residues. Germline V gives CDR1 SGDLS, CDR2 YYNGEE. Unmatched junction bases numbered 10, after V lost 2 bases and J lost 2 bases. The CDR3 coding sequence is TGTGCCAGCAGCGTGGAACCGGGACAGGGCCCAAACACTGAAGCTTTCTTT. This gives the protein CASSVEPGQGPNTEAFF.